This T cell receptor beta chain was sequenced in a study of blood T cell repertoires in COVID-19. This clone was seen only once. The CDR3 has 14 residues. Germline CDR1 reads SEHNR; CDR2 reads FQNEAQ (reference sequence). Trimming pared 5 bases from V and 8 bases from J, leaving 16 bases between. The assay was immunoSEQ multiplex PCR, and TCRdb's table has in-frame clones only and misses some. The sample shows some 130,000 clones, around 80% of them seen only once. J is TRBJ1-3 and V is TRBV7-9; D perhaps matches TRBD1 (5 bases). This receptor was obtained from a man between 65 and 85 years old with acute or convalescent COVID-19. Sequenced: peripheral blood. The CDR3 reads CASSPGSKGDTIYF. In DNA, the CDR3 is TGTGCCAGCAGCCCAGGTTCGAAAGGGGACACCATATATTTT.